This TCR beta chain was captured by sequencing in a study of shared clonotypes between healthy human individuals. Sequencing was performed with immunoSEQ multiplex PCR; in TCRdb, only in-frame clones are kept and a portion is missing. The sample contains over 2 million clones, about nine tenths of which appear only once. On this clone itself: No antigen is known for it.

Study outcomes and limitations: Generally, naive subsets came out with larger estimated richness than memory subsets.

V gave up 1 base and J gave up 10 bases, with 17 bases separating them. This CDR3 has 15 residues. Per the germline V gene, CDR1 is MGHRA and CDR2 is YSYEKL. The chain recombines TRBV4-1 with TRBJ2-1; D gene uncertain. The specimen was naive CD4+ T cells from PBMCs. Subset: CD45RA+ positively selected. The TCR comes from a man aged 18 to 29 in good health. Some clones in this sample may be carry-over from other donors' samples. The CDR3 protein is CASSQGPPDLGEQFF. The CDR3, as DNA: TGCGCCAGCAGCCAAGGTCCCCCAGACTTGGGAGAGCAGTTCTTC.